This T cell receptor beta chain was found in a study of T cell responses to AZD1222 COVID-19 vaccine. The assay was immunoSEQ multiplex PCR, and TCRdb's table has in-frame clones only and misses some. The sample yields over 45,000 clones, 89% seen once. Of note for this clone: The antigen is undetermined.

Pooling of second doses given at about 4 or about 12 weeks was done. Trimming cost V 6 bases and J 5 bases; bases outside gene matches: 7. The CDR3 has 15 residues. Germline values: CDR1 SNHLY, CDR2 FYNNEI. Study outcomes and limitations: Breadth and depth of Spike-specific TCRs rose after two AZD1222 doses. There were mostly white British donors and more females than males, and clonal diversity was possibly underestimated. Reports say nearly half of spike-specific TCRs go after unmutated variant regions.

The source was peripheral blood, collected 28 days after the second AZD1222 dose. The TCR originated in an adult who received the AZD1222 COVID-19 vaccine. V is TRBV2 and J is TRBJ2-2; TRBD1 agrees at 9 bases. The CDR3 region is CASSPGTGFTGELFF. For the CDR3, the DNA is TGTGCCAGCAGCCCCGGGACAGGGTTTACCGGGGAGCTGTTTTTT.